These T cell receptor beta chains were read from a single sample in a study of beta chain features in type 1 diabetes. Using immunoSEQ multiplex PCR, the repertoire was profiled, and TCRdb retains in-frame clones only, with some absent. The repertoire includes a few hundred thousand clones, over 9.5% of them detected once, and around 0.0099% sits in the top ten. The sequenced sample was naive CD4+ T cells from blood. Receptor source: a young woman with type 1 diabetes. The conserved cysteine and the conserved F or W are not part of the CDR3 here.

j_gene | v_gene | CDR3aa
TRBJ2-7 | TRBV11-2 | ASSPPSSYEQY
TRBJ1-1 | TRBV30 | AWSFSRTGAGTEAF
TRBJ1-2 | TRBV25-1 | ASSELEGAKAYGYT
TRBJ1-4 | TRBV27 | ASSFDRVPNEKLF
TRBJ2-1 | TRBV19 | ASSTARGEQF
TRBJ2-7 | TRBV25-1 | ASEMAYEQY
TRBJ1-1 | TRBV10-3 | AISGGKGDTEAF
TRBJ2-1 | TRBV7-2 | ASSPYNEQF
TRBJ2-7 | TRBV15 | ATSRDLPYEQY
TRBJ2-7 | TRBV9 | ASSVEGGGANEQY
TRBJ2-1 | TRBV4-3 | ASSPGQGTYNEQF
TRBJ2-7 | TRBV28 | ASSPRLYEQY
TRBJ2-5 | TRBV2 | ASSSQGAQETQY
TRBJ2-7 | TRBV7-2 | ASSSMGHQTYEQY
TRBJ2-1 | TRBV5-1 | ASSVLGVGHEQF
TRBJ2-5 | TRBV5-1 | ASSAGTRKETQY
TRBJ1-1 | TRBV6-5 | ASRDRTNTEAF
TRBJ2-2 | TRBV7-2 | ASSLRQMDTGELF
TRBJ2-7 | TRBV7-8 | ASSPRVAGSYEQY
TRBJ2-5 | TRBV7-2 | ASSLVRGQETQY
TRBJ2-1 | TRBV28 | ASSSQGVGYNEQF
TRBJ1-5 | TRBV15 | ATSRDANSAGGPKS
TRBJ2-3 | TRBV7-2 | ASSPGPGGRTQY
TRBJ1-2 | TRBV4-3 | ASSDRRVTNYGYT
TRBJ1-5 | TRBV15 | ATSRGSGNQPQH
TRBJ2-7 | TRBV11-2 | ASSLWTEAYEQY
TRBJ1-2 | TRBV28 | ASRQTGEGGYT
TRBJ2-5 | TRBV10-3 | ATRQIEYQETQY
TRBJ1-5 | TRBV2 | ASSRTGSNQPQH
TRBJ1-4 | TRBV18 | ASSPPSRSNEKLF
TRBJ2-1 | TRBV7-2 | ASSLGRQRNEQF
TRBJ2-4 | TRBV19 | ATSRGAKNIQY
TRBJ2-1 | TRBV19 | ASNGGAGHSYNEQF
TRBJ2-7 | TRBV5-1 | ASRPAAGSYEQY
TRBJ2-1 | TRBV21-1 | ASGAGISYNEQF
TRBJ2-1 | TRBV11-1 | ASSLLRGVDEQF
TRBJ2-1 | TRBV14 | ASSQWIGDNEQF
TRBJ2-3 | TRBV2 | ASSAPGDWTEATDTQY
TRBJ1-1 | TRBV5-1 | ASSLWGGSDTEAF
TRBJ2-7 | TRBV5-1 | ASRMTGAPYEQY